The 30 T cell receptor beta chains below all came from one sample that was sequenced in a study of CD8 T cell repertoires and HIV-1 epitope variants. These receptors have no known antigen. Method: immunoSEQ multiplex PCR; TCRdb's copy keeps in-frame clones and lacks some. Here the sample spans approximately 5,300 clones, 65% to 80% being singletons. The sequenced material came from cultured CD8+ T cells derived from PBMCs. The origin of the receptors is a male donor with HIV.

This sequence joins TRBV10-2 and TRBJ2-7; D may be TRBD1 (5 bases). The CDR3 runs 12 residues. V lost 3 bases and J 7 bases, leaving 10 bases between the germline ends. Germline V gene data show CDR1 as WSHSY and CDR2 as SAAADI. The CDR3 is CASSDWGGEQYF. The CDR3 DNA is TGCGCCAGCAGTGATTGGGGCGGTGAGCAGTACTTC.

The J gene is TRBJ1-1, the V gene TRBV28; 8 bases are shared with TRBD1. The CDR3 sequence is 13 residues long. Trimming cost V 6 bases and J 4 bases; bases outside gene matches: 4. The V gene's germline CDR1 is MDHEN and CDR2 SYDVKM. The CDR3 spells CASRWTGPTEAFF. The CDR3 region has the DNA TGTGCCAGCAGGTGGACAGGGCCCACTGAAGCTTTCTTT.

The chain couples TRBV6-6 to TRBJ2-7, with 7 bases that match TRBD1. This CDR3 region has 15 residues. Trimming took 0 bases from V and 4 from J; bases not matched to a gene: 6. The germline V gene encodes CDR1 MNHNY and CDR2 SVGAGI (reference sequence). The CDR3 bases are TGTGCCAGCAGTTACTCGAGGACAGGTGGTTACGAGCAGTACTTC. It yields the protein CASSYSRTGGYEQYF.

V is TRBV7-9 and J is TRBJ2-7; 9 bases map to TRBD1. With V trimmed by 5 bases and J by 4 bases, 9 bases remained unmatched. The CDR3 is made up of 15 amino acids. Germline CDR1 SEHNR, CDR2 FQNEAQ (reference sequence). CDR3: CASSPGTGGWYEQYF. The CDR3 DNA reads TGTGCCAGCAGCCCGGGAACAGGGGGCTGGTACGAGCAGTACTTC.

The V call is TRBV11-2, the J call TRBJ2-5, with 9 bases aligning to TRBD1. V trimming: 2 bases; J trimming: 4 bases; junction bases outside the gene matches: 2. The CDR3 sequence is 14 residues long. Germline-derived CDR1 and CDR2 are SGHAT and FQNNGV. As DNA, the CDR3 is TGTGCCAGCAGCTTACAACAGGGGGCAGAGACCCAGTACTTC. Protein product: CASSLQQGAETQYF.

By its share, this clone is medium-sized. This chain uses TRBV19 with TRBJ2-7; 10 nucleotides align to TRBD2. Germline CDR1 LNHDA, CDR2 SQIVND (reference sequence). The CDR3 is made up of 16 amino acids. After removal of 3 bases from V and 4 bases from J, the junction contained 9 bases not matched to a gene. CDR3 in amino acids: CASSIDLTSGVYEQYF. The CDR3 region has the DNA TGTGCCAGTAGTATCGACTTAACTAGCGGGGTATACGAGCAGTACTTC.

This clone came up a few times. The rearrangement joins TRBV9 to TRBJ2-5, with 9 nucleotides matching TRBD2. The CDR3 totals 15 residues. The V gene's germline CDR1 is SGDLS and CDR2 YYNGEE. J lost 5 bases, V lost 0 bases, and 5 bases had no gene match. The DNA of the CDR3 is TGTGCCAGCAGCGTAGCTTCGAGCGGGGGGGAGACCCAGTACTTC. Translation gives CASSVASSGGETQYF.

This CDR3 is CASSPPRGARDSYNSPLHF. CDR3 sequence (DNA): TGTGCCAGCAGCCCACCGCGGGGGGCTCGGGACTCCTATAATTCACCCCTCCACTTT. The chain is built from TRBV7-9 and TRBJ1-6; D is possibly TRBD1 (6 bases). The CDR3 loop spans 19 amino acids. From germline, CDR1 is SEHNR and CDR2 FQNEAQ (reference sequence). V lost 5 bases to trimming and J lost 0 bases, with 20 bases between them.

V gene TRBV7-2 combines with J gene TRBJ1-4; D unclear. Deletions cut 5 bases from V and 0 bases from J, with 13 bases between. Germline CDR1 is SGHTA and CDR2 is FQGNSA. This CDR3 comprises 16 residues. The CDR3 coding sequence is TGTGCCAGCAGCGTGCGAGTTCTTGCAACTAATGAAAAACTGTTTTTT. It is translated as CASSVRVLATNEKLFF.

This clone was counted between two and nine times. The V call is TRBV27, the J call TRBJ2-1; weak D call: TRBD1 (6 bases). The length of the CDR3 is 15 residues. V lost 4 bases, J lost 3 bases, and 13 bases lay in between. Per germline, CDR1 MNHEY and CDR2 SMNVEV (reference sequence). CDR3 DNA: TGTGCCAGCAGTTCGATACAGGGTTACTACAATGAGCAGTTCTTC. Translated: CASSSIQGYYNEQFF.

This clone was detected only a few times. V and J are TRBV27 and TRBJ1-1; D remains ambiguous. CDR1 is MNHEY, CDR2 SMNVEV, per germline (reference sequence). This CDR3 is 13 amino acids long. Deletions cut 5 bases from V and 1 base from J, with 8 bases between. CDR3 coding DNA: TGTGCCAGCAGTCTAGACTGGAACACTGAAGCTTTCTTT. Translation: CASSLDWNTEAFF.

This clone has just a few counts. J is TRBJ2-7 and V is TRBV27; 10 nucleotides line up with TRBD1. J was trimmed by 5 bases and V by 3 bases; bases with no gene match: 1. Germline loops: CDR1 MNHEY, CDR2 SMNVEV (reference sequence). CDR3 length: 13 residues. The chain's CDR3 is CASSFGTGDEQYF. Written as DNA, the CDR3 is TGTGCCAGCAGTTTCGGGACAGGGGACGAGCAGTACTTC.

J is TRBJ1-2 and V is TRBV4-1, with D unresolved. Trimming cost V 0 bases and J 3 bases, with 14 bases left between them. This CDR3 has 16 amino acids. Germline values: CDR1 MGHRA, CDR2 YSYEKL. The CDR3 nucleotides are TGCGCCAGCAGCCAAGATCCCGTCGAACTCGACTATGGCTACACCTTC. It translates to CASSQDPVELDYGYTF.

This clone has more than one count but fewer than ten. The chain combines TRBV7-3 with TRBJ1-3; a weak D match, TRBD1 (5 bases). The CDR3 length is 14 residues. Trimming stripped 2 bases from V and 4 bases from J, with 9 bases between. Germline CDR1 reads SGHTA; CDR2 reads FQGTGA. The CDR3 nucleotides read TGTGCCAGCAGCTTACCGGGGCCAGGAAACACCATATATTTT. Translating it yields CASSLPGPGNTIYF.

The rearrangement uses TRBV7-2 and TRBJ1-1; TRBD1 is a possible D gene (5 bases). The CDR3 consists of 14 residues. The germline V and J ends were trimmed by 5 bases and 4 bases, with 14 bases remaining between them. The germline V gene has CDR1 SGHTA and CDR2 FQGNSA. CDR3 nucleotide sequence: TGTGCCAGCAGCCCCGCGGGGGTTGGCACTGAAGCTTTCTTT. It yields the protein CASSPAGVGTEAFF.

The gene calls are TRBV27 and TRBJ2-3, with no clear D. V was shortened by 3 bases and J by 2 bases, with 12 bases between the two germline ends. CDR1 is MNHEY, CDR2 SMNVEV, per germline (reference sequence). CDR3 length equals 15 residues. The CDR3 sequence is CASSFGELLTDTQYF. CDR3 DNA sequence: TGTGCCAGCAGTTTCGGCGAACTCCTCACAGATACGCAGTATTTT.

V gene TRBV27 combines with J gene TRBJ1-5; weak D call: TRBD1 (6 bases). V was shortened by 2 bases and J by 6 bases, with 17 bases between the two germline ends. CDR3 size: 16 residues. The germline CDR1 and CDR2 sequences are MNHEY and SMNVEV (reference sequence). The CDR3 coding sequence is TGTGCCAGCAGTTTAAGCGCCCGCAGGGGCGGTCAGCCCCAGCATTTT. Amino acid sequence: CASSLSARRGGQPQHF.

This sequence joins TRBV15 and TRBJ2-5; the match to TRBD2 covers 12 bases. After removal of 0 bases from V and 7 bases from J, the junction contained 9 bases not matched to a gene. The CDR3 covers 17 residues. Germline loops: CDR1 LNHNV, CDR2 YYDKDF (reference sequence). CDR3 residues: CATSRDSLAGGLATQYF. The CDR3 bases are TGTGCCACCAGCAGAGATTCTCTAGCGGGGGGGCTAGCGACCCAGTACTTC.

The chain couples TRBV28 to TRBJ1-5; no definite D call. V was clipped by 7 bases and J by 2 bases, with 12 bases between them. CDR1 is MDHEN and CDR2 is SYDVKM in the germline V gene. CDR3 length: 14 residues. The CDR3, as DNA: TGTGCCAGCACCCATCCCAAGGGCAATCAGCCCCAGCATTTT. Amino acids: CASTHPKGNQPQHF.

Only a few counts were recorded for this clone. Other DNA sequences in the sample encode the same CDR3. This chain connects TRBV7-2 to TRBJ1-5; D gene ambiguous. Germline assignment: CDR1 SGHTA and CDR2 FQGNSA. The CDR3 length is 13 residues. The V end was cut by 5 bases, the J end by 4 bases, with 9 bases between. In DNA form, the CDR3 reads TGTGCCAGCAGCCTTCGACCTAATCAGCCCCAGCATTTT. This translates into CASSLRPNQPQHF. The full variable domain, with the rest looked up from reference TRBV7-2 and TRBJ1-5, is GAGVSQSPSNKVTEKGKDVELRCDPISGHTALYWYRQSLGQGLEFLIYFQGNSAPDKSGLPSDRFSAERTGGSVSTLTIQRTQQEDSAVYLCASSLRPNQPQHFGDGTRLSIL.

This clone was observed a handful of times. The genes are TRBV28 and TRBJ2-7; unclear D gene. With 4 bases removed from V and 0 bases from J, the gap between germline ends came to 4 bases. The CDR3 runs to 12 residues. Germline CDR1 is MDHEN and CDR2 is SYDVKM. The CDR3 coding sequence is TGTGCCAGCAGTTCAGACTCCTACGAGCAGTACTTC. Translating it yields CASSSDSYEQYF.

The chain couples TRBV14 to TRBJ2-7; D ambiguous. The germline CDR1 and CDR2 sequences are SGHDN and FVKESK. The V and J ends lost 4 bases and 5 bases respectively, with 12 bases between them. There are 13 residues in the CDR3. CDR3 sequence (DNA): TGTGCCAGCAGCCGACACAACCTGGACGAGCAGTACTTC. This translates into CASSRHNLDEQYF.

The chain's CDR3 is CASSYLAGGDKRTQYF. In DNA, the CDR3 is TGTGCCAGCAGTTATCTAGCGGGGGGGGACAAAAGGACCCAGTACTTC. The chain links TRBV6-6 to TRBJ2-5, with TRBD2 matching 12 bases. Trimming cost V 3 bases and J 7 bases; bases outside gene matches: 9. Germline loops: CDR1 MNHNY, CDR2 SVGAGI (reference sequence). The CDR3 consists of 16 residues.

V usage is TRBV4-2 and J usage is TRBJ2-7; D not certain. The CDR3 spans 14 residues. Per germline, CDR1 LGHNA and CDR2 YNFKEQ. Trimming removed 0 bases from V and 3 bases from J, with 9 bases in between. The CDR3 sequence is CASSQDLGSYEQYF. The CDR3 nucleotides are TGTGCCAGCAGCCAAGATCTTGGAAGCTACGAGCAGTACTTC.

This clone was observed once. V usage is TRBV13 and J usage is TRBJ2-3, with 10 bases identical to TRBD2. Germline V lookup: CDR1 PRHDT, CDR2 FYEKMQ (reference sequence). Germline trimming cut 4 bases from V and 2 bases from J; bases unmatched to any gene: 3. This CDR3 comprises 15 residues. The CDR3 DNA reads TGTGCCAGCAGCTCTAGCGGGAGTCCCACAGATACGCAGTATTTT. Amino acid sequence: CASSSSGSPTDTQYF. The complete variable domain, with remaining parts taken from reference TRBV13 and TRBJ2-3, reads AAGVIQSPRHLIKEKRETATLKCYPIPRHDTVYWYQQGPGQDPQFLISFYEKMQSDKGSIPDRFSAQQFSDYHSELNMSSLELGDSALYFCASSSSGSPTDTQYFGPGTRLTVL.

The rearrangement uses TRBV27 and TRBJ2-1, with 12 bases matching TRBD2. Germline lookup yields CDR1 MNHEY and CDR2 SMNVEV (reference sequence). V lost 6 bases and J lost 6; bases outside the gene matches: 6. The CDR3 sequence is 15 residues long. The CDR3 coding sequence is TGTGCCAGCAGGCCAGGACTAGCGGGAAGCAATGAGCAGTTCTTC. Its translation: CASRPGLAGSNEQFF.

The chain joins TRBV7-3 to TRBJ1-2, with TRBD1 as a possible D gene (6 bases). Trimming removed 5 bases at V and 1 base at J, with 8 bases between. Germline CDR1 reads SGHTA; CDR2 reads FQGTGA. This CDR3 comprises 13 residues. The CDR3 DNA reads as TGTGCCAGCAGCCCGGACAGTAACTATGGCTACACCTTC. It is translated as CASSPDSNYGYTF.

This chain connects TRBV19 to TRBJ2-3, with TRBD2 matching 15 bases. The CDR3 sequence is 21 residues long. Germline-derived CDR1 and CDR2 are LNHDA and SQIVND (reference sequence). V dropped 6 bases and J dropped 0; count of bases not matched to a gene: 16. DNA for the CDR3: TGTGCCAGTAGCCGCCCAGGGACTAGCGGGGGGCCCACACCCAGCACAGATACGCAGTATTTT. It specifies CASSRPGTSGGPTPSTDTQYF.

V gene TRBV28 combines with J gene TRBJ2-4; D may be TRBD2 (6 bases). The germline V and J ends were trimmed by 6 bases and 7 bases, with 7 bases remaining between them. The CDR3 contains 11 residues. Germline CDR1 is MDHEN and CDR2 is SYDVKM. The CDR3 bases are TGTGCCAGCAGGACTAGTAACATTCAGTACTTC. It codes for CASRTSNIQYF.

Concerning this clone: A far larger clone lies a single base away; this is likely a read error. The same CDR3 can be traced to other DNA sequences in this sample. The rearrangement uses TRBV13 and TRBJ1-2; D unresolved. In germline, CDR1 is PRHDT, CDR2 FYEKMQ (reference sequence). Trimming left V 5 bases short and J 3 bases short, with 19 bases between. CDR3 size: 16 residues. Written as DNA, the CDR3 is TGTGCCAGCAGCCAAGATCCCCCAGACTTGGACTATGGCTACACCTTC. Protein product: CASSQDPPDLDYGYTF.